What follows are 5 T cell receptor beta chains derived from one specimen sequenced in a study of cytomegalovirus exposure and HLA in healthy donors. PCR primers comprised 60 Vbeta and 13 Jbeta primers. TCRdb's copy holds only in-frame clones and misses some; the assay was immunoSEQ multiplex PCR. This sample has some 140,000 clones, with 80% found just once. Source material: PBMCs. The source of these receptors is a woman in her forties in good health and CMV-seropositive.

DNA for the CDR3: TGCGCCAGCAGTGAAAGTGGGAGAAACACTGAAGCTTTCTTT. It yields the protein CASSESGRNTEAFF. V is TRBV10-1 and J is TRBJ1-1; D ambiguous. The CDR3 extends over 14 amino acids. From germline, CDR1 is WNHNN and CDR2 SYGVQD (reference sequence). Trimming removed 3 bases at V and 2 bases at J, with 10 bases between.

The chain uses TRBV5-4 and TRBJ2-5, with a possible D match to TRBD1 (6 bases). Trimming left V 2 bases short and J 5 bases short, with 13 bases between. This CDR3 has 14 amino acids. Per germline, CDR1 SGHNT and CDR2 YYREEE (reference sequence). In DNA form, the CDR3 reads TGTGCCAGCAGCTTAGCCAGGGGTTTGGAGACCCAGTACTTC. Protein product: CASSLARGLETQYF.

This chain uses TRBV10-3 with TRBJ2-7; the match to TRBD2 covers 12 bases. The V segment lost 0 bases and the J segment 4 bases; nucleotides outside the gene matches: 1. Germline lookup yields CDR1 ENHRY and CDR2 SYGVKD. This CDR3 contains 15 residues. The CDR3 sequence: CAISESTSGRYEQYF. The CDR3, as DNA: TGTGCCATCAGTGAGTCTACTAGCGGGAGGTACGAGCAGTACTTC.

The chain employs TRBV28 and TRBJ1-2; no clear D gene. Germline CDR1 and CDR2: MDHEN and SYDVKM. V dropped 2 bases and J dropped 5 bases, with 6 bases sitting between them. The CDR3 consists of 12 residues. The CDR3 DNA sequence: TGTGCCAGCAGTTTACCGGGTTATGGCTACACCTTC. Amino acids: CASSLPGYGYTF.

The J gene is TRBJ1-1, the V gene TRBV7-8; 8 bases are shared with TRBD1. In germline, CDR1 is SGHVS, CDR2 FQNEAQ. The CDR3 runs to 14 residues. J gave up 5 bases and V 1 base, and 3 bases lay outside the gene matches. The DNA for the CDR3 is TGTGCCAGCAGCTTAGGACAGGGGAGAACTGAAGCTTTCTTT. The encoded protein is CASSLGQGRTEAFF.